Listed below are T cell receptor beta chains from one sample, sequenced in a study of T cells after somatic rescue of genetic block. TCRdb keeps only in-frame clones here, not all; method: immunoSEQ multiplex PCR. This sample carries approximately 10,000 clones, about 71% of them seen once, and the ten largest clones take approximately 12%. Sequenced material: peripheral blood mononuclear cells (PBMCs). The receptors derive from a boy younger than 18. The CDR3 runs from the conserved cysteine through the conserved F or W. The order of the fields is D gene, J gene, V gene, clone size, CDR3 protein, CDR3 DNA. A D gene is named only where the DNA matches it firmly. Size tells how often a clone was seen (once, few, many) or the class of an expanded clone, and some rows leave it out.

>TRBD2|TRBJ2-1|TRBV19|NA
CASSIVAGSYYNEQFF
TGTGCCAGTAGTATAGTAGCGGGGTCGTACTACAATGAGCAGTTCTTC
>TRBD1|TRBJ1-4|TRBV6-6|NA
CASSYPGGGEKLFF
TGTGCCAGCAGTTACCCAGGGGGTGGTGAAAAACTGTTTTTT
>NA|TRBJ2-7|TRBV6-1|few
CASSDFWAGAYEQYF
TGTGCCAGCAGTGATTTTTGGGCCGGAGCCTACGAGCAGTACTTC
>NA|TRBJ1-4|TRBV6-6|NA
CASSWTSTNEKLFF
TGTGCCAGCAGTTGGACCTCAACTAATGAAAAACTGTTTTTT
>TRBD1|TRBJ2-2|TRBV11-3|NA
CASSPGQGDTGELFF
TGTGCCAGCAGCCCAGGACAGGGGGACACCGGGGAGCTGTTTTTT
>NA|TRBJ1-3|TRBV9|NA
CASSQGSGNTIYF
TGTGCCAGCAGCCAGGGCTCTGGAAACACCATATATTTT
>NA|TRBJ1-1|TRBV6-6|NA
CASSPDDIMNTEAFF
TGTGCCAGCAGTCCCGATGATATCATGAACACTGAAGCTTTCTTT
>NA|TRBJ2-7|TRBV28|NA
CASSLFSQAFSYEQYF
TGTGCCAGCAGTTTATTCTCACAGGCCTTCTCCTACGAGCAGTACTTC
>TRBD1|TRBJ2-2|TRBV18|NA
CASSGQGTNTGELFF
TGTGCCAGCTCAGGACAGGGCACGAACACCGGGGAGCTGTTTTTT
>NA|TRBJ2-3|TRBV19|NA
CASRGAGDTQYF
TGTGCCAGTCGGGGGGCAGGCGATACGCAGTATTTT
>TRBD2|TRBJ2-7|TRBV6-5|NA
CASSPGTSLYF
TGTGCCAGCAGTCCCGGGACTAGTCTGTACTTC
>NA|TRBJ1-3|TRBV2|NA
CASSLTGGNTIYF
TGTGCCAGCAGTCTTACAGGGGGAAACACCATATATTTT
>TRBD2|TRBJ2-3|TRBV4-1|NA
CASSQAFLRTSGTDTQYF
TGCGCCAGCAGCCAAGCCTTTCTACGGACTAGCGGCACAGATACGCAGTATTTT
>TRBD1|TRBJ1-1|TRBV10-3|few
CAIRDREGNTEAFF
TGTGCCATCAGGGACAGGGAGGGGAACACTGAAGCTTTCTTT
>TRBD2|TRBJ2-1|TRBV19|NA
CASKQREGRNNEQFF
TGTGCCAGCAAGCAGCGGGAGGGTAGAAACAATGAGCAGTTCTTC
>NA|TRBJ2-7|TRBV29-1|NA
CSVEEASTGYEQYF
TGCAGCGTTGAAGAAGCCTCCACTGGCTACGAGCAGTACTTC
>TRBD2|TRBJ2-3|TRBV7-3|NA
CASSFAGGGGTDTQYF
TGTGCCAGCAGCTTCGCGGGAGGGGGTGGCACAGATACGCAGTATTTT
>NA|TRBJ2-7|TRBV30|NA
CAWISRGRDEQYF
TGTGCCTGGATCTCCCGGGGCAGGGACGAGCAGTACTTC
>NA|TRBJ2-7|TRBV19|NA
CASSIGGLTSYEQYF
TGTGCCAGTAGTATAGGAGGGCTCACATCCTACGAGCAGTACTTC
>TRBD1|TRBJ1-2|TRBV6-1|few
CASSASATGSYGYTF
TGTGCCAGCAGTGCCTCAGCGACAGGGTCCTATGGCTACACCTTC
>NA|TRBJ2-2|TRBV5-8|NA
CASSSWGSPNTGELFF
TGTGCCAGCAGCTCTTGGGGGAGCCCGAACACCGGGGAGCTGTTTTTT
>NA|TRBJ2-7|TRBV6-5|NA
CASSYSLGDEQYF
TGTGCCAGCAGTTACTCCCTCGGCGACGAGCAGTACTTC
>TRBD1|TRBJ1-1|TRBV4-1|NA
CASSQAGQGLNTEAFF
TGCGCCAGCAGCCAGGCAGGACAGGGACTGAACACTGAAGCTTTCTTT
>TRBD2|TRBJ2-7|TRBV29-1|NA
CSVDQGGKSYEQYF
TGCAGCGTTGACCAGGGAGGGAAATCCTACGAGCAGTACTTC
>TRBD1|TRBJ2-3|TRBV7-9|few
CASSLTRQGRTDTQYF
TGTGCCAGCAGCTTAACCCGACAGGGTCGCACAGATACGCAGTATTTT
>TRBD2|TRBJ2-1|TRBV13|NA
CASTLAGGQDEQFF
TGTGCCAGCACTTTAGCGGGGGGGCAGGATGAGCAGTTCTTC
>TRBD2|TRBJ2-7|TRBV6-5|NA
CASSYGAGGVDEQYF
TGTGCCAGCAGTTACGGCGCGGGAGGCGTCGACGAGCAGTACTTC
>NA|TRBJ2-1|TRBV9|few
CASSVATAGEQFF
TGTGCCAGCAGCGTAGCTACGGCGGGAGAGCAGTTCTTC
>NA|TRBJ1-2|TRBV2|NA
CASSARTF
TGTGCCAGCAGTGCCCGGACCTTC
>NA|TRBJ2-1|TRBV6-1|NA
CASTGGVLYNEQFF
TGTGCCAGCACCGGAGGGGTTCTCTACAATGAGCAGTTCTTC
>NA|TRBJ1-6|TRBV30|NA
CAWRPPQGRDSPLHF
TGTGCCTGGAGACCCCCACAGGGTAGGGACTCACCCCTCCACTTT
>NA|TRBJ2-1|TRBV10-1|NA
CASSEGRYNEQFF
TGCGCCAGCAGTGAGGGCCGATACAATGAGCAGTTCTTC
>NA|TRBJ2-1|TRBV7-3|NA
CASSPYRVGSYNEQFF
TGTGCCAGCAGCCCCTACAGGGTTGGATCCTACAATGAGCAGTTCTTC
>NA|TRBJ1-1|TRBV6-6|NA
CASKRISNTEAFF
TGTGCCAGCAAGAGGATATCGAACACTGAAGCTTTCTTT
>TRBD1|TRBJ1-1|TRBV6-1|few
CATRQGPLMTEAFF
TGTGCCACCCGACAGGGACCCCTGATGACTGAAGCTTTCTTT
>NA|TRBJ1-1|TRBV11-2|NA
CASSFLDTEAFF
TGTGCCAGCAGCTTTTTGGACACTGAAGCTTTCTTT
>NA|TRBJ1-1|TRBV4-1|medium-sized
CASSQVSQGNTEAFF
TGCGCCAGCAGCCAAGTTTCACAGGGAAACACTGAAGCTTTCTTT